This T cell receptor beta chain was obtained from a study of blood T cell repertoires in COVID-19. Turning to the study itself: Samples representing acute and convalescent COVID-19 were sourced from the United States, Italy and Spain. The analysed material was cDNA or gDNA that came from T cells, B-cell-depleted T cells, or PBMCs.

Original handling: Estimation of nucleated cell counts was performed using reference gene primer amplification. Only in-frame clones appear in the TCRdb table, and some are missing; sequencing was by immunoSEQ multiplex PCR. V and J calls and clone size are copied from that table; D and trimming were computed from the DNA. The sample records tens of thousands of clones, 60% to 80% being singletons. Germline V gives CDR1 SNHLY, CDR2 FYNNEI. V lost 3 bases, J lost 2 bases, and 11 bases lay in between. CDR3 length: 15 residues. Sequencing was performed on peripheral blood. The clonotype comes from a man aged 65 to 79 with COVID-19, enrolled during active disease. The rearrangement uses TRBV2 and TRBJ1-5; D unresolved. CDR3 DNA: TGTGCCAGCAGTGATGGCAGCGCCGGCAATCAGCCCCAGCATTTT. Encoded protein: CASSDGSAGNQPQHF.